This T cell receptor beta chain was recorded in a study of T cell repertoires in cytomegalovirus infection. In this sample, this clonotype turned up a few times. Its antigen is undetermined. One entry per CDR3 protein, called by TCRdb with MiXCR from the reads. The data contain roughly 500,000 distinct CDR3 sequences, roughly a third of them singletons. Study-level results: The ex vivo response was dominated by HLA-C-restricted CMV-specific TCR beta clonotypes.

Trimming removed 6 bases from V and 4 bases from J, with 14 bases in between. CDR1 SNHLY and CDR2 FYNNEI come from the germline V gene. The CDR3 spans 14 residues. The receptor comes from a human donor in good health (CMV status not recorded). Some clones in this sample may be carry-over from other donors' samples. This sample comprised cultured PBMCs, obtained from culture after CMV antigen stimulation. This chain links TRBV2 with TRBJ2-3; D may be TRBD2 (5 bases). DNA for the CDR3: TGTGCCAGCAGACTAGGGAATGCGGCAGATACGCAGTATTTT. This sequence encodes CASRLGNAADTQYF.